This T cell receptor beta chain was identified during a study of cytomegalovirus exposure and HLA in healthy donors. Findings and caveats of the study: A missense variant in DCLRE1C was later tied to TCR beta V- and J-gene trimming. A later analysis linked around 15,000 TCR beta sequences to HLA alleles at 0.05 false discovery rate.

The V gene lost 6 bases and the J gene lost 0 bases, with 6 bases spanning the gap. Germline-derived CDR1 and CDR2 are MNHEY and SMNVEV (reference sequence). The CDR3 runs 13 residues. Primers included in the PCR were 60 Vbeta and 13 Jbeta primers. Assay used: immunoSEQ multiplex PCR; TCRdb lists only in-frame clones, some missing. The profile shows approximately 200,000 clones, around 79% of them singletons. To note about this clone: Antigen unknown.

The sequenced material came from PBMCs. The V call is TRBV27, the J call TRBJ1-3; the D gene is possibly TRBD1 (6 bases). This sequence was found in a girl aged 5-17 years in good health and CMV-seropositive. The CDR3, as DNA: TGTGCCAGCAGGGACAGCTCTGGAAACACCATATATTTT. As protein: CASRDSSGNTIYF.